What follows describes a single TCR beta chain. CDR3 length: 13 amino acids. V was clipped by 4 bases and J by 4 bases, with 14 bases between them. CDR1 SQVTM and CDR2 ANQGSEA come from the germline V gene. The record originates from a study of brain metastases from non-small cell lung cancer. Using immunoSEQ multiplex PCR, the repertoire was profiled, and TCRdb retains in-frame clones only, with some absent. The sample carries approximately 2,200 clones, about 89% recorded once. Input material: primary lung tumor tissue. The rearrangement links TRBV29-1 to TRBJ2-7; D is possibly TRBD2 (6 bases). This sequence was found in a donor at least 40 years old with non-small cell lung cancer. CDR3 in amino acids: CSVVPGTGYEQYF. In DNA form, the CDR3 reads TGCAGCGTTGTCCCCGGGACTGGGTACGAGCAGTACTTC.